This T cell receptor beta chain was found in a study of monozygotic twins with inflammatory bowel disease. Every TCR library drew on about 3.5 ug of total RNA. UMIs bearing a 6-nucleotide sample barcode were added through template switching. TCRalpha along with TCRbeta cDNA was subjected to two nested PCRs lasting roughly 17 and 9 cycles. TCRdb re-analyzed the 5' RACE reads; it lists each CDR3 protein once, without DNA. This sample carries a few hundred thousand distinct CDR3 sequences, with 2% to 3% going to the ten biggest clones. The blood volume drawn from each donor was roughly 2.7 ml. CDR1 is SQVTM, CDR2 ANQGSEA, per germline. This CDR3 region has 12 residues.

The chain uses TRBV29-1 and TRBJ2-7; TCRdb's D gene call, TRBD1, goes unchecked for lack of DNA. The sequence derives from a human donor with ulcerative colitis or Crohn's disease, or a healthy co-twin of an affected twin (not recorded which). Source material: blood. The CDR3 loop reads CSVETGAYEQYF.